This TCR beta chain was observed in a study of radiotherapy plus CTLA-4 blockade in lung cancer. Ipilimumab-mediated CTLA-4 blockade plus focal radiation was given to patients having chemo-refractory metastatic non-small-cell lung cancer. Regarding the study as a whole: Following radiotherapy plus ipilimumab, tumor-derived TCR clones expanded in the blood. Interferon-beta, together with early blood T cell clone dynamics, reportedly best predicted response.

The assay was immunoSEQ multiplex PCR, and TCRdb's table has in-frame clones only and misses some. This repertoire shows tens of thousands of clones, under 85% found once; its top ten account for around 5.1%. On this clone itself: Its antigen is as yet unknown.

Unmatched junction bases numbered 11, after V lost 4 bases and J lost 4 bases. Germline assignment: CDR1 SGHRS and CDR2 YFSETQ. The CDR3 length is 16 residues. The sequence came from a human donor with non-small cell lung cancer whose response to radiotherapy plus ipilimumab could not be evaluated. The V and J genes are TRBV5-1 and TRBJ2-5, with 9 positions matching TRBD1. The specimen was peripheral blood, collected from a patient treated with radiotherapy plus ipilimumab. CDR3 DNA sequence: TGCGCCAGCAGCATAGCCGGGACAGGGTTCGGAGAGACCCAGTACTTC. Protein sequence: CASSIAGTGFGETQYF.